The table lists the clone carrying this TCR beta chain with many counts. This sample stems from a study of T cells in Graves' hyperthyroidism and ophthalmopathy. Among the patients, aged 18 to 65, hyperthyroidism was newly diagnosed and had lasted under 2 months. Exclusion criteria comprised uncontrolled infection, other autoimmune disease, pregnancy or lactation. From RNA transcripts, TCR beta CDR3 regions were amplified. TCR CDR3 regions were first amplified by RT-PCR with HTBI primers. TCRdb reprocessed the multiplex PCR reads via MiXCR and lists one record per CDR3 protein. The sample has some 270,000 distinct CDR3 sequences; around 13% are singletons. Germline V gene data show CDR1 as MDHEN and CDR2 as SYDVKM. V lost 5 bases and J 4 bases, leaving 18 bases between the germline ends. This CDR3 has 15 residues.

This rearrangement joins TRBV28 to TRBJ2-7, with D perhaps being TRBD1 or TRBD2 (5 bases each). The sequence was obtained from a woman between 40 and 55 years old with Graves' hyperthyroidism. Sequenced: blood. The chain's CDR3 is CASSTPERGNYEQYF. DNA for the CDR3: TGTGCCAGCAGTACCCCGGAGAGGGGAAATTACGAGCAGTACTTC.